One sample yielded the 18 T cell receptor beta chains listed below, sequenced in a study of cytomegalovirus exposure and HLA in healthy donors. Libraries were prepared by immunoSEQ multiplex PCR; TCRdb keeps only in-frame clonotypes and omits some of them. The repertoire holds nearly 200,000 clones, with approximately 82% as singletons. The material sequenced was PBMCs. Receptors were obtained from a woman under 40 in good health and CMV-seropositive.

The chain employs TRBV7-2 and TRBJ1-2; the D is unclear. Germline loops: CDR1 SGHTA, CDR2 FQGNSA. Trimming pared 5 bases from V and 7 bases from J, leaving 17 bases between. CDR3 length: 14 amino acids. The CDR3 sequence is CASSLRGVTIGYTF. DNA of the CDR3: TGTGCCAGCAGCCTAAGAGGAGTAACTATTGGCTACACCTTC. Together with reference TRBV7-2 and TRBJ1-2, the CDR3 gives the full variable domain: GAGVSQSPSNKVTEKGKDVELRCDPISGHTALYWYRQSLGQGLEFLIYFQGNSAPDKSGLPSDRFSAERTGGSVSTLTIQRTQQEDSAVYLCASSLRGVTIGYTFGSGTRLTVV.

In nucleotides, the CDR3 is TGTGCCAGCAGCGTCACAAGTAGTCCGGGCACCGGGGAGCTGTTTTTT. This codes for CASSVTSSPGTGELFF. The chain joins TRBV9 to TRBJ2-2, with no clear D. The CDR3 covers 16 residues. Germline V gene data show CDR1 as SGDLS and CDR2 as YYNGEE. Trimming removed 2 bases at V and 4 bases at J, with 15 bases between.

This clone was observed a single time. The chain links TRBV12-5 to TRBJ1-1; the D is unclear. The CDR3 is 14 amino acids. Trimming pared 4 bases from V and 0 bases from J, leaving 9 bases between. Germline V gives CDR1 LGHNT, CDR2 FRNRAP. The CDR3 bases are TGTGCTAGTGGTTGGGGAGGGCTGAACACTGAAGCTTTCTTT. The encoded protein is CASGWGGLNTEAFF.

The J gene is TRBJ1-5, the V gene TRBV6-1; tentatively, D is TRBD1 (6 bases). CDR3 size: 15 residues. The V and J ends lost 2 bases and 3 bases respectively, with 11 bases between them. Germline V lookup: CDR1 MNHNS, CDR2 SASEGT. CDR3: CASSESWGPNQPQHF. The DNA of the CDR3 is TGTGCCAGCAGTGAATCGTGGGGGCCCAATCAGCCCCAGCATTTT.

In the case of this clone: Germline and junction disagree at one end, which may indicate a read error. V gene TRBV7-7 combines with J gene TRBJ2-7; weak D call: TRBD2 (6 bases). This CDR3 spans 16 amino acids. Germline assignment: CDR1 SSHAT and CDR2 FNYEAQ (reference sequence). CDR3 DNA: TGTGCTAGCAGCCTTGCCGGAGGGCCCGGAAGCTACGAGCAGTACTTC. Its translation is CASSLAGGPGSYEQYF. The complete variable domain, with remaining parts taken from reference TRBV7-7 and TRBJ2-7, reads GAGVSQSPRYKVTKRGQDVTLRCDPISSHATLYWYQQALGQGPEFLTYFNYEAQPDKSGLPSDRFSAERPEGSISTLTIQRTEQRDSAMYRCASSLAGGPGSYEQYFGPGTRLTVT.

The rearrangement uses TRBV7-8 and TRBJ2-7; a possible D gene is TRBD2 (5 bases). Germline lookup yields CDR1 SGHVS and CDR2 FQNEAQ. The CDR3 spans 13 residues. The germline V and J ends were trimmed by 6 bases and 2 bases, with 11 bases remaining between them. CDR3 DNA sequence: TGTGCCAGCAGATACGGACTCCCCTACGAGCAGTACTTC. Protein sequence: CASRYGLPYEQYF.

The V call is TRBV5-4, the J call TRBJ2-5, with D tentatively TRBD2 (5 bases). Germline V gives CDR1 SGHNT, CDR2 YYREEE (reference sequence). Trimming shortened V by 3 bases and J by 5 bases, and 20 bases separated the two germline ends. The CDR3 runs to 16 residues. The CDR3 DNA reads TGTGCCAGCAGCTGGGTGGGGAGCCTCAGTGGGGAGACCCAGTACTTC. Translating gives CASSWVGSLSGETQYF. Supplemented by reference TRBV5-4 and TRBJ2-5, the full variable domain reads ETGVTQSPTHLIKTRGQQVTLRCSSQSGHNTVSWYQQALGQGPQFIFQYYREEENGRGNFPPRFSGLQFPNYSSELNVNALELDDSALYLCASSWVGSLSGETQYFGPGTRLLVL.

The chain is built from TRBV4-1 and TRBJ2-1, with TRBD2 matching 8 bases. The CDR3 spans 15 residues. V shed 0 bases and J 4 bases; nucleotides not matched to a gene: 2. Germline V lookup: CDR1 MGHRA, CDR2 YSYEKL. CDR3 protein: CASSQELADYNEQFF. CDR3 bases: TGCGCCAGCAGCCAAGAACTAGCGGATTACAATGAGCAGTTCTTC.

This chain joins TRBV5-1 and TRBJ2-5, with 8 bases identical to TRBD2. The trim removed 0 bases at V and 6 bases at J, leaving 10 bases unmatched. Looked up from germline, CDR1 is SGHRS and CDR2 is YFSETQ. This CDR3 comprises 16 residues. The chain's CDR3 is CASSLEVGRAVKTQYF. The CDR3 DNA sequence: TGCGCCAGCAGCTTGGAGGTCGGGAGGGCCGTAAAGACCCAGTACTTC.

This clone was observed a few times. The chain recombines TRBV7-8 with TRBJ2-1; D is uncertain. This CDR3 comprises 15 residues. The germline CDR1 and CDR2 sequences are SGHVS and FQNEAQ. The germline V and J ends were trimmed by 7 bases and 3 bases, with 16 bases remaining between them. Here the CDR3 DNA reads TGTGCCAGCACCAACTTCCAGGTAGGCTACAATGAGCAGTTCTTC. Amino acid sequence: CASTNFQVGYNEQFF.

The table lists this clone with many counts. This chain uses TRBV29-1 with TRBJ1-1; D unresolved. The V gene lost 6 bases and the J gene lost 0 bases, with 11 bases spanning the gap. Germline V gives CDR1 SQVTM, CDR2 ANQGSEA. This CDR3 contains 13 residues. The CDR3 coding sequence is TGCAGCGTCCTCAGTGGAGTGAACACTGAAGCTTTCTTT. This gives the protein CSVLSGVNTEAFF.

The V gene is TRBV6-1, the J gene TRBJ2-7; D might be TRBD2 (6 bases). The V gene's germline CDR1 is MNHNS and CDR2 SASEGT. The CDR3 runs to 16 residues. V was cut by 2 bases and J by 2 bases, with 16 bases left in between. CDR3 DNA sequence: TGTGCCAGCAGTGAACTGGGTGGCGGGGACCCCTACGAGCAGTACTTC. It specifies CASSELGGGDPYEQYF.

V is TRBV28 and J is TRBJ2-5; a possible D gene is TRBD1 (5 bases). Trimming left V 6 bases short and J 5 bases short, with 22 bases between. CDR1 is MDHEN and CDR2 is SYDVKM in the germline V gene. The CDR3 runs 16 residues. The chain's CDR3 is CASSTRDLTVVETQYF. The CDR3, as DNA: TGTGCCAGCAGCACCCGTGACCTGACAGTAGTCGAGACCCAGTACTTC.

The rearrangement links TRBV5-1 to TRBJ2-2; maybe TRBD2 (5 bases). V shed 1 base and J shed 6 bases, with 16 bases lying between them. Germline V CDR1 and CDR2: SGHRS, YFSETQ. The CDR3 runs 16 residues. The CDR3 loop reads CASSLSLASGSGELFF. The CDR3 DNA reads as TGCGCCAGCAGCTTGAGTCTGGCCTCGGGGTCCGGGGAGCTGTTTTTT. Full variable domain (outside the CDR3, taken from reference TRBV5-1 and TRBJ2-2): KAGVTQTPRYLIKTRGQQVTLSCSPISGHRSVSWYQQTPGQGLQFLFEYFSETQRNKGNFPGRFSGRQFSNSRSEMNVSTLELGDSALYLCASSLSLASGSGELFFGEGSRLTVL.

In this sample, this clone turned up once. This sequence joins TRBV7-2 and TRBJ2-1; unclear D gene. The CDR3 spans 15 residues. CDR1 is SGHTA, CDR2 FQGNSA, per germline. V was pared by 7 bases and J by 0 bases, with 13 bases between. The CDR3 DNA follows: TGTGCCAGCATGGTTGAGCGAAGCTCCTACAATGAGCAGTTCTTC. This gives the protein CASMVERSSYNEQFF.

CDR3 region: CASGKDSSYEQYF. The CDR3 region has the DNA TGTGCCAGCGGTAAGGACAGTTCCTACGAGCAGTACTTC. The chain couples TRBV2 to TRBJ2-7; possible D gene TRBD1, 6 bases. CDR3 length: 13 residues. From germline, CDR1 is SNHLY and CDR2 FYNNEI. The germline V and J ends were trimmed by 8 bases and 1 base, with 12 bases remaining between them.

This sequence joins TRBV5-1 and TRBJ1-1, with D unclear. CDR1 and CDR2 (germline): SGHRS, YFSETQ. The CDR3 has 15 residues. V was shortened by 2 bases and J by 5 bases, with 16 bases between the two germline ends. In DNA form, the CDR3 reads TGCGCCAGCAGCTTAACAGCGGAGCTTGGGACTGAAGCTTTCTTT. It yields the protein CASSLTAELGTEAFF.

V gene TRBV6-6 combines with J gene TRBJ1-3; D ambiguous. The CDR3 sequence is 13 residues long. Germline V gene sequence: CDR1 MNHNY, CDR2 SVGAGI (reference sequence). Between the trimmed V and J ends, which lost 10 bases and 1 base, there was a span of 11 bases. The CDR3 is CATISGSGNTIYF. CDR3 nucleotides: TGTGCCACCATCTCGGGGTCTGGAAACACCATATATTTT.